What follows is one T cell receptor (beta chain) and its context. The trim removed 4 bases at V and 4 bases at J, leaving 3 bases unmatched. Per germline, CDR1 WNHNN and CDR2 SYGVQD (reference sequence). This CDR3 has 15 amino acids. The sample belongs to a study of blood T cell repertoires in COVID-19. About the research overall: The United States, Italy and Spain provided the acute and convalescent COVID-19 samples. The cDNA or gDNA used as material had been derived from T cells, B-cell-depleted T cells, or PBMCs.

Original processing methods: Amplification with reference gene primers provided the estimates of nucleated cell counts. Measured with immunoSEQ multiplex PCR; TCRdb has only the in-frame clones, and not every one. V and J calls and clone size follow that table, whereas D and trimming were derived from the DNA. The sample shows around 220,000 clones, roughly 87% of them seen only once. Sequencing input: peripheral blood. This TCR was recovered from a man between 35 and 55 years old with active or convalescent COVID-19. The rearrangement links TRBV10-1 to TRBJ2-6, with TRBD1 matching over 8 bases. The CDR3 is CASSGQGSGANVLTF. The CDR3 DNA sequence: TGCGCCAGCAGTGGACAGGGGTCCGGGGCCAACGTCCTGACTTTC.